This T cell receptor (beta chain) emerged from a study of cytomegalovirus exposure and HLA in healthy donors. Findings and limits, study-wide: With later analysis, a missense DCLRE1C variant became linked to TCR beta V- and J-gene trimming.

V lost 10 bases to trimming and J lost 5 bases, with 3 bases between them. The CDR3 has 9 residues. The V gene's germline CDR1 is MNHNS and CDR2 SASEGT. PCR used 60 Vbeta primers and 13 Jbeta primers. Sequencing was performed with immunoSEQ multiplex PCR; in TCRdb, only in-frame clones are kept and a portion is missing. The sample records 250,000 to 300,000 clones, 84% being singletons. For this clone: Its antigen remains unidentified.

The sequenced sample was PBMCs. This chain links TRBV6-1 with TRBJ1-5, with no clear D. This clonotype was sampled from a woman aged 40 to 50 in good health and CMV-seropositive. The DNA of the CDR3 is TGTGCCACCTATCAGCCCCAGCATTTT. This codes for CATYQPQHF.